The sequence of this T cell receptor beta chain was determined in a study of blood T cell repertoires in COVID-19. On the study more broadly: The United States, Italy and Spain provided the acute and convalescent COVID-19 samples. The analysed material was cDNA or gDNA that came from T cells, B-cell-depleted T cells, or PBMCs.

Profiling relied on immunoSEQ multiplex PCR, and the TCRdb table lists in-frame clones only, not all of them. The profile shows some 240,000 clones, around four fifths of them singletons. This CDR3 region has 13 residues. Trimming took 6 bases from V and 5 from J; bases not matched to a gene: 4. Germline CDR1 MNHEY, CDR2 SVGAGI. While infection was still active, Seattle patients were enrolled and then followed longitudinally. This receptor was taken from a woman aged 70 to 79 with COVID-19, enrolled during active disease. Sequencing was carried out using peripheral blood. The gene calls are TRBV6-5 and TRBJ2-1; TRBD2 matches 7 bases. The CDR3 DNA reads TGTGCCAGCAGACTAAGCGGGGACAATGAGCAGTTCTTC. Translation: CASRLSGDNEQFF.